The rows below give T cell receptor beta chains drawn from one sample of a study of cytomegalovirus exposure and HLA in healthy donors. Clones were sequenced by immunoSEQ multiplex PCR, and TCRdb holds only the in-frame ones, with some missing. Of 140,000 to 150,000 clones detected, over 55% appear once; the ten largest clones hold roughly 2.1%. The material sequenced was PBMCs. Receptors originate from a man aged 35-49 years in good health and CMV-seronegative. CDR3s include the opening cysteine and the closing phenylalanine or tryptophan. Fields, in order: clone size, V gene, J gene, D gene, CDR3 protein, CDR3 DNA. D genes are given only for firm matches. Size values are once, few and many counts, or a class for expanded clones, and some rows have none.

once	TRBV5-1	TRBJ1-2	TRBD1	CASSGSRGTRFGYTF	TGCGCCAGCAGCGGAAGCAGGGGGACTCGGTTCGGCTACACCTTC
-	TRBV6-5	TRBJ2-7	TRBD1	CASSMDRGFYEQYF	TGTGCCAGCAGTATGGACAGGGGGTTCTACGAGCAGTACTTC
-	TRBV27	TRBJ2-1	-	CASSLGLSNEQFF	TGTGCCAGCAGTCTGGGACTGTCCAATGAGCAGTTCTTC
-	TRBV7-9	TRBJ2-7	-	CASSLGRGWHEQYF	TGTGCCAGCAGTCTGGGGAGGGGGTGGCACGAGCAGTACTTC
few	TRBV14	TRBJ2-1	-	CASSQGPREEQFF	TGTGCCAGCAGCCAAGGGCCCCGGGAAGAGCAGTTCTTC
-	TRBV2	TRBJ1-2	TRBD1	CASSPSGGYYGYTF	TGTGCCAGCAGCCCCTCAGGGGGCTACTATGGCTACACCTTC
-	TRBV18	TRBJ2-1	TRBD1	CASSAPGQGDNEQFF	TGTGCCAGCTCAGCGCCGGGACAGGGGGACAATGAGCAGTTCTTC
few	TRBV7-2	TRBJ2-3	-	CASSPHTFGDTQYF	TGTGCCAGCAGCCCCCACACGTTCGGGGATACGCAGTATTTT
-	TRBV6-1	TRBJ2-7	TRBD2	CASKAGGGSSYEQYF	TGTGCCAGCAAGGCGGGAGGGGGTTCCTCCTACGAGCAGTACTTC
-	TRBV6-5	TRBJ2-5	TRBD1	CASTRQGSKGTQYF	TGTGCCAGCACAAGACAGGGGAGTAAGGGGACCCAGTACTTC
-	TRBV4-3	TRBJ1-2	-	CASSQEREASYGYTF	TGCGCCAGCAGCCAAGAAAGAGAGGCGAGCTATGGCTACACCTTC
-	TRBV6-1	TRBJ2-3	TRBD2	CASSERGRGTADTQYF	TGTGCCAGCAGTGAACGAGGGCGGGGGACCGCAGATACGCAGTATTTT
-	TRBV18	TRBJ1-5	TRBD1	CASSPGGDQPQHF	TGTGCCAGCTCCCCAGGGGGCGATCAGCCCCAGCATTTT
-	TRBV6-6	TRBJ2-7	-	CASREGGRYEQYF	TGTGCCAGCAGGGAGGGAGGTAGGTACGAGCAGTACTTC
-	TRBV4-3	TRBJ2-3	TRBD2	CASSLGGTSGRASTDTQYF	TGCGCCAGCAGCCTCGGGGGGACTAGCGGGAGGGCTAGCACAGATACGCAGTATTTT
-	TRBV5-4	TRBJ2-1	TRBD1	CASELRAGGHDEQFF	TGTGCCAGCGAACTAAGGGCAGGGGGCCACGATGAGCAGTTCTTC
-	TRBV5-1	TRBJ1-1	-	CASSIGQMNTEAFF	TGCGCCAGCAGTATAGGACAAATGAACACTGAAGCTTTCTTT
few	TRBV13	TRBJ2-2	-	CASSWTVTGELFF	TGTGCCAGCAGCTGGACAGTCACCGGGGAGCTGTTTTTT